What follows describes a single T cell receptor (beta chain). This specimen comes from a study of blood T cell repertoires in COVID-19. At the level of the study: COVID-19 samples collected from the United States, Italy and Spain covered acute and convalescent phases. T cells, B-cell-depleted T cells, or PBMCs supplied cDNA or gDNA.

The protocol was immunoSEQ multiplex PCR, while the TCRdb copy is restricted to in-frame clones and leaves out a portion. The sample shows 170,000 or so clones, almost 80% of them seen only once. Sequenced sample: peripheral blood. The TCR sequence derives from a woman in her seventies with acute or convalescent COVID-19.

CDR3 region: CASSVSRYYEQYF. The CDR3 DNA sequence: TGTGCCAGCAGTGTTTCTAGATACTACGAGCAGTACTTC. This chain connects TRBV2 to TRBJ2-7; D not certain. CDR3 length: 13 amino acids. Trimming shortened V by 4 bases and J by 3 bases, and 10 bases separated the two germline ends. Germline CDR1 reads SNHLY; CDR2 reads FYNNEI. Complete variable domain (other parts from reference TRBV2 and TRBJ2-7): EPEVTQTPSHQVTQMGQEVILRCVPISNHLYFYWYRQILGQKVEFLVSFYNNEISEKSEIFDDQFSVERPDGSNFTLKIRSTKLEDSAMYFCASSVSRYYEQYFGPGTRLTVT.